The 32 T cell receptor beta chains below were found in one sample sequenced in a study of cytomegalovirus exposure and HLA in healthy donors. Clones were sequenced by immunoSEQ multiplex PCR, and TCRdb holds only the in-frame ones, with some missing. The table records over 120,000 clones, roughly 87% of them present only once. Sample: PBMCs. These TCRs come from a woman between 18 and 30 years old in good health and CMV-seropositive.

The chain couples TRBV5-1 to TRBJ2-3; 7 nucleotides match TRBD1. V lost 5 bases, J lost 1 base, and 4 bases stayed unmatched. CDR1 and CDR2 from the germline V gene are SGHRS and YFSETQ. The CDR3 extends over 14 amino acids. Here the CDR3 reads CASSGGQGTDTQYF. The CDR3 nucleotides read TGCGCCAGCAGTGGAGGACAGGGCACAGATACGCAGTATTTT.

This chain connects TRBV28 to TRBJ1-4; the match to TRBD1 covers 10 bases. This CDR3 has 18 residues. Germline V gene sequence: CDR1 MDHEN, CDR2 SYDVKM. The trim removed 0 bases at V and 8 bases at J, leaving 12 bases unmatched. The CDR3 is CASSLWLGQGFGGEKLFF. The CDR3 bases are TGTGCCAGCAGTTTATGGTTGGGACAGGGGTTCGGGGGGGAAAAACTGTTTTTT.

This clone was counted a few times. The chain couples TRBV12-5 to TRBJ2-7, with D possibly being TRBD1 (5 bases). V gave up 1 base and J gave up 4 bases, with 11 bases separating them. Germline CDR1 LGHNT, CDR2 FRNRAP. There are 14 residues in the CDR3. The CDR3 protein is CASGLGGKGYEQYF. In nucleotides, the CDR3 is TGTGCTAGTGGTTTGGGGGGCAAGGGTTACGAGCAGTACTTC.

V gene TRBV7-2 combines with J gene TRBJ2-5; a possible D gene is TRBD2 (5 bases). Germline-derived CDR1 and CDR2 are SGHTA and FQGNSA. Trimming removed 2 bases from V and 1 base from J, with 11 bases in between. CDR3 length: 15 residues. The CDR3 loop is CASSLTSTSQETQYF. CDR3 coding DNA: TGTGCCAGCAGCTTAACCTCCACTAGCCAAGAGACCCAGTACTTC.

This clone was observed a handful of times. Here the CDR3 reads CASRAGTSGNNEQFF. The CDR3 bases are TGTGCCAGCAGAGCCGGGACTAGCGGAAACAATGAGCAGTTCTTC. The J gene is TRBJ2-1, the V gene TRBV2; TRBD2 agrees at 11 bases. J lost 5 bases, V lost 6 bases, and 6 bases had no gene match. Germline V CDR1 and CDR2: SNHLY, FYNNEI. The CDR3 runs to 15 residues.

The J gene is TRBJ2-5, the V gene TRBV4-2; 12 nucleotides agree with TRBD2. This CDR3 region has 17 residues. The J segment lost 1 base and the V segment lost 1 base, leaving 4 bases of the junction unmatched. The germline gives CDR1 LGHNA, CDR2 YNFKEQ. CDR3 protein: CASSQGLAGGPQETQYF. The CDR3 coding sequence is TGTGCCAGCAGCCAAGGTCTAGCGGGGGGGCCCCAAGAGACCCAGTACTTC.

The chain uses TRBV18 and TRBJ1-2; 9 nucleotides match TRBD1. This CDR3 has 17 amino acids. From germline, CDR1 is KGHSH and CDR2 LQKENI. V lost 5 bases and J lost 0; bases outside the gene matches: 10. The CDR3 DNA reads as TGTGCCAGCTCAAAATTGGACAGGGGCGAGCCTAACTATGGCTACACCTTC. Protein sequence: CASSKLDRGEPNYGYTF.

This clone was detected only once. CDR3 in amino acids: CAWSSLPRDPRYF. The CDR3 bases are TGTGCCTGGAGTTCATTACCGCGGGACCCGAGGTACTTC. The chain links TRBV30 to TRBJ2-7; TRBD2 is a possible D gene (6 bases). Trimming left V 2 bases short and J 12 bases short, with 20 bases between. Germline lookup yields CDR1 GTSNPN and CDR2 SVGIG (reference sequence). The CDR3 is 13 residues long. Combining the CDR3 with reference TRBV30 and TRBJ2-7 gives the whole variable domain SQTIHQWPATLVQPVGSPLSLECTVEGTSNPNLYWYRQAAGRGLQLLFYSVGIGQISSEVPQNLSASRPQDRQFILSSKKLLLSDSGFYLCAWSSLPRDPRYFGPGTRLTVT.

In the case of this clone: The same CDR3 can be traced to other DNA sequences in this sample. The chain joins TRBV7-2 to TRBJ1-1; TRBD1 might be the D (6 bases). CDR1 is SGHTA, CDR2 FQGNSA, per germline. The V end was cut by 5 bases, the J end by 5 bases, with 15 bases between. The CDR3 extends over 14 amino acids. The CDR3 spells CASSPQGRRTEAFF. The CDR3 region has the DNA TGTGCCAGCAGCCCACAGGGTCGAAGGACTGAAGCTTTCTTT.

The V call is TRBV5-1, the J call TRBJ2-7; 8 bases align to TRBD1. The length of the CDR3 is 14 residues. Germline trimming cut 3 bases from V and 5 bases from J; bases unmatched to any gene: 7. Germline-derived CDR1 and CDR2 are SGHRS and YFSETQ. The CDR3 is CASSYGRGPNEQYF. The CDR3 DNA sequence: TGCGCCAGCAGCTACGGCAGGGGGCCCAACGAGCAGTACTTC.

This chain uses TRBV27 with TRBJ2-7; TRBD1 aligns across 10 bases. Germline loops: CDR1 MNHEY, CDR2 SMNVEV (reference sequence). CDR3 size: 15 residues. After removal of 3 bases from V and 6 bases from J, the junction contained 8 bases not matched to a gene. CDR3 nucleotides: TGTGCCAGCAGTTTTACGGGACAGGGGTTAGTCGAGCAGTACTTC. It is translated as CASSFTGQGLVEQYF.

The gene calls are TRBV6-5 and TRBJ2-7, with 9 bases identical to TRBD1. Germline assignment: CDR1 MNHEY and CDR2 SVGAGI. V dropped 8 bases and J dropped 6; count of bases not matched to a gene: 8. The CDR3 contains 13 residues. In DNA form, the CDR3 reads TGTGCCAGCTCCGGGACAGGGCAGGGCGAGCAGTACTTC. Protein product: CASSGTGQGEQYF.

The chain has TRBV25-1 and TRBJ1-6, with 8 bases fitting TRBD1. V was pared by 1 base and J by 9 bases, with 5 bases of the junction left unmatched. The CDR3 contains 15 residues. Germline CDR1 and CDR2: MGHDK and SYGVNS. The CDR3 DNA sequence: TGTGCCAGCAGTGAATCTGACAGGGGAGGTTCACCCCTCCACTTT. Encoded protein: CASSESDRGGSPLHF.

The chain carries TRBV30 and TRBJ1-4; D unclear. The CDR3 is 12 residues long. Trimming took off 2 bases at V and 8 bases at J, with 9 bases between the two ends. Per germline, CDR1 GTSNPN and CDR2 SVGIG (reference sequence). This CDR3 is CAWSTRGEKLFF. Here the CDR3 DNA reads TGTGCCTGGAGTACGAGAGGGGAAAAACTGTTTTTT.

The genes are TRBV7-2 and TRBJ2-7; 8 bases align to TRBD2. V was clipped by 5 bases and J by 0 bases; unmatched bases: 6. The CDR3 has 15 amino acids. Germline lookup yields CDR1 SGHTA and CDR2 FQGNSA. The CDR3 is CASSLRAGDSYEQYF. For the CDR3, the DNA is TGTGCCAGCAGCCTTCGAGCGGGGGACTCCTACGAGCAGTACTTC. Combining the CDR3 with reference TRBV7-2 and TRBJ2-7 gives the whole variable domain GAGVSQSPSNKVTEKGKDVELRCDPISGHTALYWYRQSLGQGLEFLIYFQGNSAPDKSGLPSDRFSAERTGGSVSTLTIQRTQQEDSAVYLCASSLRAGDSYEQYFGPGTRLTVT.

The chain couples TRBV5-1 to TRBJ2-3, with 7 nucleotides matching TRBD1. The CDR3 has 15 amino acids. The germline CDR1 and CDR2 sequences are SGHRS and YFSETQ. V shed 5 bases, J shed 5 bases, and the junction held 11 bases outside the gene matches. The CDR3 coding sequence is TGCGCCAGCAGTCGAGATCTGAGGGGGCAAGATACGCAGTATTTT. It translates to CASSRDLRGQDTQYF. Together with reference TRBV5-1 and TRBJ2-3, the CDR3 gives the full variable domain: KAGVTQTPRYLIKTRGQQVTLSCSPISGHRSVSWYQQTPGQGLQFLFEYFSETQRNKGNFPGRFSGRQFSNSRSEMNVSTLELGDSALYLCASSRDLRGQDTQYFGPGTRLTVL.

The chain links TRBV4-1 to TRBJ1-2; 8 bases agree with TRBD1. Trimming took 5 bases from V and 4 from J; bases not matched to a gene: 15. Per the germline V gene, CDR1 is MGHRA and CDR2 is YSYEKL. The CDR3 loop spans 17 amino acids. The CDR3 is CASSSTKGQGTFYGYTF. DNA for the CDR3: TGCGCCAGCAGCTCTACCAAAGGACAGGGCACATTCTATGGCTACACCTTC.

The chain joins TRBV28 to TRBJ1-2; D not certain. The germline V and J ends were trimmed by 8 bases and 3 bases, with 13 bases remaining between them. Germline loops: CDR1 MDHEN, CDR2 SYDVKM. This CDR3 has 13 residues. The CDR3 region has the DNA TGTGCCAGCCATGATCAGTCCTACTATGGCTACACCTTC. The encoded protein is CASHDQSYYGYTF.

Written as DNA, the CDR3 is TGTGCCAGCAGTTCCGGGACTAGCGGCTCTGGGGCCAACGTCCTGACTTTC. Protein sequence: CASSSGTSGSGANVLTF. The V and J genes are TRBV28 and TRBJ2-6; TRBD2 matches at 11 bases. V trimming: 4 bases; J trimming: 0 bases; junction bases outside the gene matches: 2. CDR3 length: 17 amino acids. CDR1 is MDHEN and CDR2 is SYDVKM in the germline V gene.

The chain couples TRBV6-1 to TRBJ2-1, with 7 bases that match TRBD2. The CDR3 contains 13 residues. V lost 0 bases, J lost 7 bases, and 0 bases stayed unmatched. Germline V gene data show CDR1 as MNHNS and CDR2 as SASEGT. CDR3 nucleotide sequence: TGTGCCAGCAGTGAAGCGCGGGGGAATGAGCAGTTCTTC. This encodes CASSEARGNEQFF.

V and J are TRBV19 and TRBJ1-1; D is perhaps TRBD1 (6 bases). Per the germline V gene, CDR1 is LNHDA and CDR2 is SQIVND (reference sequence). This CDR3 spans 15 amino acids. Trimming took 1 base from V and 4 from J, leaving 13 bases between them. CDR3 DNA: TGTGCCAGTAGTATAGTGGCGGGCAGGGGCACTGAAGCTTTCTTT. Amino acid sequence: CASSIVAGRGTEAFF.

This chain uses TRBV11-2 with TRBJ2-4; tentative D call: TRBD2 (5 bases). Trimming took 5 bases from V and 9 from J, leaving 17 bases between them. Germline V gene lookup returns CDR1 SGHAT and CDR2 FQNNGV. This CDR3 is built from 14 residues. In DNA form, the CDR3 reads TGTGCCAGCAGCCATACCGGTCCAGGAGGCATTCAGTACTTC. This sequence encodes CASSHTGPGGIQYF.

The chain is built from TRBV7-2 and TRBJ1-2; tentative D call: TRBD1 (6 bases). V lost 5 bases, J lost 3 bases, and 13 bases lay in between. CDR3 length: 14 residues. The germline V gene encodes CDR1 SGHTA and CDR2 FQGNSA. CDR3 sequence (DNA): TGTGCCAGCAGCGCCAGGACAGCTGACTATGGCTACACCTTC. This sequence encodes CASSARTADYGYTF.

The CDR3 reads CAWGYRDRPVNEQFF. CDR3 nucleotide sequence: TGTGCCTGGGGATACCGGGACAGACCAGTTAATGAGCAGTTCTTC. The chain has TRBV30 and TRBJ2-1; TRBD1 agrees at 7 bases. Germline CDR1 GTSNPN, CDR2 SVGIG (reference sequence). With V trimmed by 5 bases and J by 7 bases, 14 bases remained unmatched. CDR3 length: 15 residues.

The rearrangement joins TRBV12-5 to TRBJ2-4; 7 nucleotides agree with TRBD1. This CDR3 contains 13 residues. The J segment lost 15 bases and the V segment lost 1 base, leaving 9 bases of the junction unmatched. From germline, CDR1 is LGHNT and CDR2 FRNRAP. The CDR3 loop reads CASGLGFGQALYF. As DNA, the CDR3 is TGTGCTAGTGGTTTGGGGTTTGGACAGGCCCTGTACTTC. The whole variable domain, remainder taken from reference TRBV12-5 and TRBJ2-4, is DARVTQTPRHKVTEMGQEVTMRCQPILGHNTVFWYRQTMMQGLELLAYFRNRAPLDDSGMPKDRFSAEMPDATLATLKIQPSEPRDSAVYFCASGLGFGQALYFGAGTRLSVL.

In this sample, this clone turned up once. This chain joins TRBV7-9 and TRBJ2-7; TRBD1 matches at 9 bases. CDR1 is SEHNR and CDR2 is FQNEAQ in the germline V gene (reference sequence). There are 16 residues in the CDR3. The V and J ends lost 0 bases and 4 bases, in that order; junction bases with no gene match: 7. The CDR3 nucleotides read TGTGCCAGCAGCTTAGCTGCTCCGGGACAGGGATACGAGCAGTACTTC. Protein: CASSLAAPGQGYEQYF.

The rearrangement joins TRBV5-1 to TRBJ2-5, with D possibly matching TRBD1 (7 bases). The CDR3 is 13 residues long. Germline lookup yields CDR1 SGHRS and CDR2 YFSETQ. Trimming took off 9 bases at V and 2 bases at J, with 14 bases between the two ends. This CDR3 reads CATAGGRQETQYF. The CDR3 coding sequence is TGCGCCACCGCAGGGGGGCGGCAAGAGACCCAGTACTTC.

This chain joins TRBV28 and TRBJ1-2; no definite D call. The germline V gene encodes CDR1 MDHEN and CDR2 SYDVKM. CDR3 length: 15 amino acids. The V and J ends lost 5 bases and 4 bases respectively, with 17 bases between them. The CDR3 is CASSPGWRLRYGYTF. CDR3 nucleotides: TGTGCCAGCAGTCCCGGGTGGAGACTCCGCTATGGCTACACCTTC.

The genes are TRBV27 and TRBJ2-1; 10 bases map to TRBD2. The CDR3 contains 17 residues. Germline CDR1 and CDR2: MNHEY and SMNVEV (reference sequence). Trimming cost V 6 bases and J 6 bases; bases outside gene matches: 14. The CDR3 sequence is CASRQGGVIAGGNEQFF. CDR3 bases: TGTGCCAGCAGACAAGGAGGGGTAATAGCGGGGGGCAATGAGCAGTTCTTC.

The chain employs TRBV6-1 and TRBJ2-7, with D possibly matching TRBD2 (5 bases). Germline lookup yields CDR1 MNHNS and CDR2 SASEGT. The CDR3 totals 11 residues. V dropped 10 bases and J dropped 3 bases, with 10 bases sitting between them. CDR3 amino acids: CATDSDYEQYF. The CDR3 region has the DNA TGTGCCACCGATAGCGACTACGAGCAGTACTTC.

This sequence joins TRBV9 and TRBJ2-7, with 10 bases matching TRBD2. Germline CDR1 SGDLS, CDR2 YYNGEE. CDR3 length: 15 amino acids. V was pared by 0 bases and J by 4 bases, with 4 bases of the junction left unmatched. The CDR3 reads CASSVGERGGYEQYF. The CDR3 region has the DNA TGTGCCAGCAGCGTAGGAGAGCGGGGGGGGTACGAGCAGTACTTC.

The chain employs TRBV6-5 and TRBJ2-3; D gene uncertain. The V end lost 10 bases, the J end lost 3 bases, and 14 bases lay between the germline ends. In germline, CDR1 is MNHEY, CDR2 SVGAGI. The CDR3 is 13 residues long. This chain's CDR3 is CATAQTLTDTQYF. In nucleotides, the CDR3 is TGTGCCACAGCTCAGACTCTGACAGATACGCAGTATTTT.